The 32 T cell receptor beta chains in this list originate from one sample, sequenced in a study of blood T cell repertoires in COVID-19. This table comes from immunoSEQ multiplex PCR, and its TCRdb copy is limited to in-frame clones, with some not included. This table holds a few hundred thousand clones, nearly 90% found once. The sequenced sample consisted of peripheral blood. Every receptor here comes from a woman in her thirties or forties who had recovered from COVID-19.

V gene TRBV10-3 combines with J gene TRBJ2-7, with 8 bases aligning to TRBD2. The germline V gene has CDR1 ENHRY and CDR2 SYGVKD. V gave up 10 bases and J gave up 3 bases; unmatched junction bases: 2. CDR3 length: 11 residues. The chain's CDR3 is CATGGDYEQYF. CDR3 DNA sequence: TGTGCCACGGGGGGGGACTACGAGCAGTACTTC.

The genes are TRBV6-2 or TRBV6-3 and TRBJ1-6; TRBD1 agrees at 8 bases. Germline-derived CDR1 and CDR2 are MNHEY and SVGEGT. Germline trimming cut 5 bases from V and 0 bases from J; bases unmatched to any gene: 9. This CDR3 region has 18 residues. The CDR3 loop reads CASSSGTGGSSYNSPLHF. The CDR3, as DNA: TGTGCCAGCAGTAGCGGGACAGGTGGAAGCTCCTATAATTCACCCCTCCACTTT.

The chain links TRBV12-5 to TRBJ1-1; TRBD1 is a possible D gene (5 bases). The CDR3 sequence is 15 residues long. Trimming removed 7 bases from V and 0 bases from J, with 15 bases in between. Germline CDR1 and CDR2: LGHNT and FRNRAP. The CDR3 sequence is CASALLGGLNTEAFF. The CDR3 DNA follows: TGTGCTAGTGCCCTCTTGGGGGGTCTGAACACTGAAGCTTTCTTT.

This clone was counted a few times. The chain employs TRBV2 and TRBJ1-1, with TRBD1 identical over 10 bases. Losses at the gene ends were 6 bases for V and 6 bases for J; bases not matched to a gene: 1. Germline lookup yields CDR1 SNHLY and CDR2 FYNNEI. This CDR3 is 12 amino acids long. CDR3 sequence reads: CASSGQGAEAFF. CDR3 nucleotide sequence: TGTGCCAGCAGCGGACAGGGGGCTGAAGCTTTCTTT.

The J gene is TRBJ1-2, the V gene TRBV21-1; the table calls TRBD1, which could not be checked here. TRBV21-1 is a documented pseudogene. This CDR3 spans 15 amino acids. The CDR3 DNA sequence: TGTGCCAGCAGCAGCAGCCCCGGGACAGACTATGGCTACACCTTC. Translated, it gives CASSSSPGTDYGYTF.

This chain joins TRBV29-1 and TRBJ2-3; the D gene is possibly TRBD2 (5 bases). Germline V CDR1 and CDR2: SQVTM, ANQGSEA. CDR3 length: 14 amino acids. The ends were cut back, 4 bases at V and 3 bases at J, with 14 bases in the middle. CDR3 protein: CSVGGFRETDTQYF. DNA for the CDR3: TGCAGCGTTGGAGGGTTCCGTGAGACAGATACGCAGTATTTT.

The J gene is TRBJ2-4, the V gene TRBV3-1 (or the pseudogene TRBV3-2); no clear D. The V end lost 3 bases, the J end lost 5 bases, and 5 bases lay between the germline ends. Germline V lookup: CDR1 LGHDT, CDR2 YNNKEL (reference sequence). The CDR3 covers 12 residues. The CDR3 reads CASSHLQNIQYF. The CDR3 bases are TGTGCCAGCAGCCACCTACAAAACATTCAGTACTTC.

The chain carries TRBV7-2 and TRBJ2-6; tentative D call: TRBD1 (6 bases). From germline, CDR1 is SGHTA and CDR2 FQGNSA. The ends were cut back, 5 bases at V and 0 bases at J, with 11 bases in the middle. The CDR3 is 16 residues long. Here the CDR3 DNA reads TGTGCCAGCAGCGCGTCACAGGGCTCTGGGGCCAACGTCCTGACTTTC. It encodes CASSASQGSGANVLTF.

The chain couples TRBV28 to TRBJ2-2; D is unresolved. Deletions cut 3 bases from V and 6 bases from J, with 5 bases between. The CDR3 sequence is 12 residues long. CDR1 MDHEN and CDR2 SYDVKM come from the germline V gene. The CDR3 region is CASSLPAGELFF. The CDR3 nucleotides read TGTGCCAGCAGTTTGCCAGCCGGGGAGCTGTTTTTT. Together with reference TRBV28 and TRBJ2-2, the CDR3 gives the full variable domain: DVKVTQSSRYLVKRTGEKVFLECVQDMDHENMFWYRQDPGLGLRLIYFSYDVKMKEKGDIPEGYSVSREKKERFSLILESASTNQTSMYLCASSLPAGELFFGEGSRLTVL.

V and J are TRBV15 and TRBJ2-5; 8 nucleotides agree with TRBD2. The V gene end was trimmed by 0 bases and the J gene end by 4 bases; junction bases not matched to a gene: 4. CDR3 length: 15 residues. Germline V gives CDR1 LNHNV, CDR2 YYDKDF (reference sequence). In DNA form, the CDR3 reads TGTGCCACCAGCAGAGATGGTCGGGAGGGAGAGACCCAGTACTTC. This codes for CATSRDGREGETQYF.

The rearrangement uses TRBV11-2 and TRBJ2-2; unclear D gene. Germline CDR1 and CDR2: SGHAT and FQNNGV. The V and J ends lost 5 bases and 7 bases respectively, with 14 bases between them. The CDR3 has 14 residues. Here the CDR3 reads CASSPPFLVGELFF. The CDR3 DNA reads TGTGCCAGCAGCCCCCCTTTTCTTGTCGGGGAGCTGTTTTTT.

In DNA form, the CDR3 reads TGTGCCAGCAGCCTCGGGACAGGGGATGGCTACACCTTC. As protein: CASSLGTGDGYTF. V usage is TRBV27 and J usage is TRBJ1-2; 10 nucleotides line up with TRBD1. V was clipped by 6 bases and J by 6 bases; unmatched bases: 4. The CDR3 is 13 residues long. Per germline, CDR1 MNHEY and CDR2 SMNVEV (reference sequence).

This chain connects TRBV7-9 to TRBJ1-2; D call uncertain. CDR1 SEHNR and CDR2 FQNEAQ come from the germline V gene (reference sequence). Trimming shortened V by 5 bases and J by 8 bases, and 12 bases separated the two germline ends. The CDR3 consists of 12 residues. The CDR3 spells CASSPPLEGYTF. In DNA form, the CDR3 reads TGTGCCAGCAGCCCCCCCCTTGAGGGCTACACCTTC.

This rearrangement joins TRBV4-1 to TRBJ1-4; possibly TRBD1 for D (6 bases). The CDR3 extends over 15 amino acids. Trimming took 4 bases from V and 4 from J, leaving 13 bases between them. CDR1 is MGHRA, CDR2 YSYEKL, per germline. This chain's CDR3 is CASSLQTGDNEKLFF. The DNA of the CDR3 is TGCGCCAGCAGCCTCCAGACAGGAGATAATGAAAAACTGTTTTTT.

The genes are TRBV6-2 or TRBV6-3 and TRBJ2-1, with D perhaps TRBD2 (5 bases). With 5 bases removed from V and 6 bases from J, the gap between germline ends came to 17 bases. The CDR3 consists of 15 residues. CDR1 and CDR2 (germline): MNHEY, SVGEGT. CDR3 in DNA: TGTGCCAGCAGTATCCCATTTGGGAGAAGCAATGAGCAGTTCTTC. Translating it yields CASSIPFGRSNEQFF.

This sequence joins TRBV12-3 or TRBV12-4 and TRBJ2-1; D gene uncertain. The CDR3 has 13 amino acids. V was shortened by 3 bases and J by 6 bases, with 9 bases between the two germline ends. Here the CDR3 reads CASSFSTSNEQFF. CDR3 coding DNA: TGTGCCAGCAGTTTCTCGACATCCAATGAGCAGTTCTTC.

As DNA, the CDR3 is TGTGCCAGCTCCCCCGGGACTAGCCGAACCAATGAGCAGTTCTTC. It translates to CASSPGTSRTNEQFF. J is TRBJ2-1 and V is TRBV18; 9 positions agree with TRBD2. The CDR3 spans 15 residues. CDR1 is KGHSH, CDR2 LQKENI, per germline. Losses at the gene ends were 6 bases for V and 6 bases for J; bases not matched to a gene: 9.

The gene calls are TRBV19 and TRBJ1-4; D gene unclear. The CDR3 sequence is 15 residues long. Trimming stripped 3 bases from V and 2 bases from J, with 10 bases between. The germline V gene has CDR1 LNHDA and CDR2 SQIVND (reference sequence). The CDR3 sequence: CASSIGVRTNEKLFF. Here the CDR3 DNA reads TGTGCCAGTAGTATCGGGGTTCGGACTAATGAAAAACTGTTTTTT. Complete variable domain (other parts from reference TRBV19 and TRBJ1-4): DGGITQSPKYLFRKEGQNVTLSCEQNLNHDAMYWYRQDPGQGLRLIYYSQIVNDFQKGDIAEGYSVSREKKESFPLTVTSAQKNPTAFYLCASSIGVRTNEKLFFGSGTQLSVL.

The chain links TRBV11-2 to TRBJ1-2; 9 nucleotides align to TRBD1. Germline CDR1 and CDR2: SGHAT and FQNNGV. This CDR3 is 14 amino acids long. V was clipped by 5 bases and J by 3 bases; unmatched bases: 4. The CDR3 DNA is TGTGCCAGCAGCCCCACAGGGGGCCACTATGGCTACACCTTC. Its translation: CASSPTGGHYGYTF.

The genes are TRBV14 and TRBJ2-7; unclear D gene. In germline, CDR1 is SGHDN, CDR2 FVKESK. V shed 4 bases and J shed 1 base, with 8 bases lying between them. The CDR3 spans 13 residues. The CDR3 reads CASSLSESYEQYV. The DNA for the CDR3 is TGTGCCAGCAGCCTCTCGGAGTCCTACGAGCAGTACGTC.

The V gene is TRBV18, the J gene TRBJ2-1; possibly TRBD1 for D (6 bases). This CDR3 comprises 13 residues. V lost 6 bases, J lost 7 bases, and 13 bases lay in between. Germline V CDR1 and CDR2: KGHSH, LQKENI. The CDR3 reads CASSQPQGNEQFF. CDR3 bases: TGTGCCAGCTCGCAACCCCAGGGGAATGAGCAGTTCTTC.

Worth noting for this clone: At the DNA level, this CDR3 is encoded by other sequences in the same sample as well. V is TRBV19 and J is TRBJ2-2, with D hard to call. V was clipped by 3 bases and J by 3 bases, with 5 bases between them. The germline CDR1 and CDR2 sequences are LNHDA and SQIVND (reference sequence). The CDR3 is 13 residues long. The CDR3 sequence is CASSISDTGELFF. DNA for the CDR3: TGTGCCAGTAGTATTTCTGACACCGGGGAGCTGTTTTTT.

The chain carries TRBV11-2 and TRBJ2-7; 8 bases map to TRBD1. The V segment lost 5 bases and the J segment 2 bases; nucleotides outside the gene matches: 8. The CDR3 is made up of 15 amino acids. Germline CDR1 is SGHAT and CDR2 is FQNNGV. The chain's CDR3 is CASSLRGTGTYEQYF. The DNA of the CDR3 is TGTGCCAGCAGCCTACGCGGGACAGGAACCTACGAGCAGTACTTC.

The chain has TRBV5-4 and TRBJ2-2, with D possibly being TRBD1 (5 bases). Germline CDR1 is SGHNT and CDR2 is YYREEE (reference sequence). The CDR3 consists of 16 residues. V lost 4 bases to trimming and J lost 1 base, with 14 bases between them. DNA for the CDR3: TGTGCCAGCAGCCAGATGGGGCAGGGGAACACCGGGGAGCTGTTTTTT. Protein product: CASSQMGQGNTGELFF.

The V call is TRBV11-2, the J call TRBJ2-7, with D tentatively TRBD2 (6 bases). The CDR3 totals 12 residues. CDR1 and CDR2 (germline): SGHAT, FQNNGV. Trimming left V 5 bases short and J 6 bases short, with 11 bases between. For the CDR3, the DNA is TGTGCCAGCAGCAACGGGGGTGGCGAGCAGTACTTC. As protein: CASSNGGGEQYF.

The chain is built from TRBV7-2 and TRBJ1-1, with D uncertain. The CDR3 runs to 11 residues. CDR1 is SGHTA and CDR2 is FQGNSA in the germline V gene. Trimming left V 5 bases short and J 7 bases short, with 8 bases between. The CDR3 DNA sequence: TGTGCCAGCAGCCTGGGAGGTGAAGCTTTCTTT. Amino acids: CASSLGGEAFF.

J is TRBJ2-5 and V is TRBV19; D remains ambiguous. The CDR3 spans 15 residues. The V end lost 1 base, the J end lost 1 base, and 10 bases lay between the germline ends. Germline-derived CDR1 and CDR2 are LNHDA and SQIVND (reference sequence). The CDR3 sequence is CASSIGVRLQETQYF. The DNA of the CDR3 is TGTGCCAGTAGTATAGGGGTTAGACTCCAAGAGACCCAGTACTTC.

The chain links TRBV11-3 to TRBJ2-1; 8 bases line up with TRBD1. CDR3 length: 15 amino acids. CDR1 is SGHNT and CDR2 is YENEEA in the germline V gene. Unmatched junction bases numbered 11, after V lost 5 bases and J lost 8 bases. CDR3 sequence reads: CASSTQGAQGHEQFF. The CDR3 region has the DNA TGTGCCAGCAGCACCCAGGGGGCTCAAGGCCATGAGCAGTTCTTC.

This clone was detected only once. The chain employs TRBV7-2 and TRBJ2-5, with 9 bases matching TRBD2. Per the germline V gene, CDR1 is SGHTA and CDR2 is FQGNSA. The J segment lost 6 bases and the V segment lost 3 bases, leaving 11 bases of the junction unmatched. This CDR3 has 16 residues. As DNA, the CDR3 is TGTGCCAGCAGCTTGGCGGCTAGCGGGGCCGATAAGACCCAGTACTTC. It encodes CASSLAASGADKTQYF.

This clone showed up just a few times. Other DNA sequences in this specimen translate into the identical CDR3. The genes are TRBV7-9 and TRBJ1-2; 7 bases are a match to TRBD1. In germline, CDR1 is SEHNR, CDR2 FQNEAQ (reference sequence). The CDR3 is 12 amino acids. V dropped 3 bases and J dropped 6; count of bases not matched to a gene: 1. The CDR3 loop reads CASSFRGDGYTF. Written as DNA, the CDR3 is TGTGCCAGCAGCTTCAGGGGGGATGGCTACACCTTC.

The chain employs TRBV5-6 and TRBJ2-3; 13 bases match TRBD2. The CDR3 has 15 amino acids. V shed 5 bases and J 4 bases; nucleotides not matched to a gene: 4. Per germline, CDR1 SGHDT and CDR2 YYEEEE. CDR3 nucleotides: TGTGCCAGCAGTTGGACTAGCGGGGGCCCAGATACGCAGTATTTT. Translating it yields CASSWTSGGPDTQYF.

This clone was observed once. The chain joins TRBV19 to TRBJ2-7, with TRBD2 as a possible D gene (5 bases). There are 15 residues in the CDR3. Trimming pared 1 base from V and 3 bases from J, leaving 13 bases between. CDR1 LNHDA and CDR2 SQIVND come from the germline V gene (reference sequence). CDR3 bases: TGTGCCAGTAGTATAGGGGGAGATTTCGTCTACGAGCAGTACTTC. Translated: CASSIGGDFVYEQYF.